This TCR beta chain derives from a study of CD8 T cells in ankylosing spondylitis. V was pared by 6 bases and J by 2 bases, with 4 bases of the junction left unmatched. CDR1 SQVTM and CDR2 ANQGSEA come from the germline V gene. The CDR3 has 13 amino acids. This clonotype has only a few counts. TCRdb passed the 5' RACE reads through MiXCR, listing each CDR3 protein once. The sample shows 200,000 to 250,000 distinct CDR3 sequences, about 10% of them seen only once. The chain has TRBV29-1 and TRBJ2-3; 8 bases line up with TRBD1. The sequence was collected from a male donor with ankylosing spondylitis or in good health (not recorded which). Sequencing input: blood, either unsorted or a sorted T cell fraction (not recorded which). The CDR3 DNA is TGCAGCGTCCTACAGGGGGTCACAGATACGCAGTATTTT. Amino acids: CSVLQGVTDTQYF.